The sequence of this T cell receptor beta chain was determined in a study of Ad26.COV2.S vaccination and SARS-CoV-2 variants. The wider study: The Ad26.COV2.S arm of the COV1001 trial was where the donor was placed. Study-level findings and limits: The placebo group had lower spike-specific TCR breadth than the vaccine recipients did. Spike-specific responses of CD8+ and CD4+ T cells were reported to display substantial breadth after vaccination.

The treatment is: around 19 received Ad26.COV2.S at low or high dose, single or two shots; about five received placebo; per-sample allocation not given. Samples analyzed were those drawn on day 63 after the first vaccine or placebo injection. A note on this clone: Its antigen is unknown.

Sequencing used immunoSEQ multiplex PCR; TCRdb keeps in-frame clones, though not all of them. The sample has roughly 380,000 clones, roughly 87% seen once. The clonotype comes from a person aged 18-65 years who received the Ad26.COV2.S COVID-19 vaccine or a placebo. The material sequenced was peripheral blood, taken in a trial of Ad26.COV2.S vaccine versus placebo.

The CDR3 loop is CASNTGGLGSPLHF. The CDR3 DNA follows: TGTGCCAGCAACACAGGGGGCTTAGGCTCACCCCTCCACTTT. This chain uses TRBV9 with TRBJ1-6; 9 positions agree with TRBD1. Losses at the gene ends were 6 bases for V and 10 bases for J; bases not matched to a gene: 8. Germline V lookup: CDR1 SGDLS, CDR2 YYNGEE. CDR3 length: 14 residues.